This T cell receptor (beta chain) was found in a study of CXCR3-negative and CXCR3-positive naive CD8 T cells (dated by TCRdb to the late 2010s). About the study as a whole: In total, 130 million to 150 million TRB reads were obtained, which works out to roughly 1.5 +/- 0.3 million reads per library. Data from ten or so donors, pooled across two independent experiments, went into the diversity and physicochemical repertoire analyses. The TRBV-TRBJ cluster analysis covered naive subsets from several donors and memory cells from 3 donors. The research as a whole found: Repertoire diversity was comparably high in both naive subsets but much lower in memory CD8+ T cells. Because CXCR3 expression was partially decreased after cryopreservation, freshly isolated PBMCs were used for most assays. TRBV-TRBJ usage was similar between naive CXCR3-negative and CXCR3-positive cells from the same donor, while memory cells showed distinct patterns. Compared with CXCR3-negative naive cells, CXCR3-positive naive cells had TRB CDR3s with higher hydrophobicity (lower Kidera factor 4), lower energy, and higher strength and volume indices. Surface CD5, linked to self-reactivity in mice, was comparable between naive subsets; TCR interaction strength was therefore also inferred from TRB CDR3 physicochemical properties.

CDR1 and CDR2, looked up from the germline V gene, are SGDLS and YYNGEE. The CDR3 has 15 amino acids, counting the end cysteine and phenylalanine. The coding DNA is unavailable. The run used a NextSeq 550. The Human TCR Profiling Kit (MiLaboratory) was used to prepare UMI-labeled 5' RACE TRB cDNA libraries. The full amount of extracted RNA was used for cDNA synthesis, and the full amount of resulting cDNA was used for PCR amplification. Libraries were prepared in parallel with an identical number of PCR cycles. The authors processed their data as follows. With a minimum of two reads required per UMI, MIGEC and MiXCR pulled out about 50,000 +/- 10,000 unique UMI-labeled TRB cDNA molecules from each library. An average of around 40,000 +/- 10,000 functional in-frame TRB CDR3 nucleotide clonotypes without stop codons was found per library. After downsampling to 5000 UMI-labeled TRB molecules per sample, diversity metrics, including normalized Shannon-Wiener and Chao1, were computed in VDJtools. VDJtools was used to calculate clonotype-size-weighted physicochemical properties of the central five CDR3 residues, namely interaction energy, strength, volume and Kidera factor 4. The reads went through TCRdb reprocessing, and each CDR3 protein sequence gets one entry with no DNA. These V and J calls are TCRdb output, not the study's own analysis. The table for this sample lists about 41,000 distinct CDR3 sequences. The ten largest clones represent 1.5% to 2% of the sample.

As regards this clonotype: There is no known antigen for this receptor.

For each CD8+ T cell subset, flow sorting was done in triplicate, and about 300,000 cells per subset went directly into RLT lysis buffer. To keep memory contaminants out, a stringent definition of naive CD8+ T cells was applied: CD45RO-CCR7+CD27+CD95-. Peripheral blood mononuclear cells were isolated from buffy coats by standard density gradient centrifugation. Naive CXCR3-negative and CXCR3-positive CD8+ T cells were flow-sorted using a FACSAria III. Total RNA was extracted from sorted cells with an RNeasy Mini Kit. The chain uses TRBV9 and TRBJ2-7; TCRdb outputs TRBD2, but without DNA this stays unchecked. This clonotype originated in a human donor in good health. Some clones in this sample may be carry-over from other donors' samples. Sample: naive CXCR3- CD8+ T cells from blood. The cell subset or site label for this specimen denotes: CD45RO-CCR7+CD27+CD95- naive CD8+ T cells lacking CXCR3 (TNR3-). This receptor carries the CDR3 CASSVGSALSYEQYF.